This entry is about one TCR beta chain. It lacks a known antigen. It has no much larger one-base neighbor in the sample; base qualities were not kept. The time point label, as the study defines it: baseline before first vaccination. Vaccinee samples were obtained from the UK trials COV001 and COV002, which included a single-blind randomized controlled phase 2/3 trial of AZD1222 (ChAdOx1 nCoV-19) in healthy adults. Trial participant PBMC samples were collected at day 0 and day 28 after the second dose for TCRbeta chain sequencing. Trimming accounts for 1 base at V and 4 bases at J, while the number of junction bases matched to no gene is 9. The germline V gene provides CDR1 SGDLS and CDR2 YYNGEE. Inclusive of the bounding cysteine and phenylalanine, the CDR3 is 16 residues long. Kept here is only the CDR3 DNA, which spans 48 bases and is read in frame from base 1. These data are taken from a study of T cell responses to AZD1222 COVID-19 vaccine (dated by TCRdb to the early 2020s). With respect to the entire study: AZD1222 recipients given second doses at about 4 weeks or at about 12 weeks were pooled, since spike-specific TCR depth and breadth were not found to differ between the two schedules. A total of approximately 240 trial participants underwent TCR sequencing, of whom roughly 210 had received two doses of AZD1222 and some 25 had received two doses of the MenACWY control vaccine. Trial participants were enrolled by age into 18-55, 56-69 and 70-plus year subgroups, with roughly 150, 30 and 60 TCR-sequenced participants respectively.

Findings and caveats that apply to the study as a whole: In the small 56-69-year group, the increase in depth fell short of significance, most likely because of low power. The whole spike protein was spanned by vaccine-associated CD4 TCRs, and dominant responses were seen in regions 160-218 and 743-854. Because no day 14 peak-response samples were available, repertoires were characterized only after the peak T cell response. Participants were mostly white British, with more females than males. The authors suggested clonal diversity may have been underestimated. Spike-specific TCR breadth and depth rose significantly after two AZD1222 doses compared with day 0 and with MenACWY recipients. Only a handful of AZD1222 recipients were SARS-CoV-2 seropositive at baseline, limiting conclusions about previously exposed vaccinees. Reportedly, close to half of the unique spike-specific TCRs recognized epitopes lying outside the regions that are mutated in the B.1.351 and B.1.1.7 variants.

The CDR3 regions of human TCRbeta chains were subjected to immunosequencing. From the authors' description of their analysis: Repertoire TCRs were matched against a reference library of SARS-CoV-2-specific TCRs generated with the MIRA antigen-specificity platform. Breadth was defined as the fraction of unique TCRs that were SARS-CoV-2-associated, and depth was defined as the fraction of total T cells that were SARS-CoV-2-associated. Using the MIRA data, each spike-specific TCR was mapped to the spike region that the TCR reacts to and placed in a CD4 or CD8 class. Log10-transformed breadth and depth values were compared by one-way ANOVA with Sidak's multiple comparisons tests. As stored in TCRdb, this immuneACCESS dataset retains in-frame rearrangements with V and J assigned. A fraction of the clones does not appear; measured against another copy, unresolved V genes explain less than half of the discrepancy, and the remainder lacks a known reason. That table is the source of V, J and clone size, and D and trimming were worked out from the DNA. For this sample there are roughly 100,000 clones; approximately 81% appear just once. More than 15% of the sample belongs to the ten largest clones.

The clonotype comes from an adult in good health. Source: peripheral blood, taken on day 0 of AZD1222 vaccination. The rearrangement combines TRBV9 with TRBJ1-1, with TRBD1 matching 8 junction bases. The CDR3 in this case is CASSVTSGGAGTEAFF. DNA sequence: TGTGCCAGCAGCGTAACTTCAGGGGGCGCGGGCACTGAAGCTTTCTTT.